Listed here are 17 T cell receptor beta chains from one sample, sequenced in a study of blood T cell repertoires in COVID-19. Assay used: immunoSEQ multiplex PCR; TCRdb lists only in-frame clones, some missing. The table shows some 170,000 clones, with approximately 95% occurring only once. Material: peripheral blood. Source of these receptors: a woman aged 60-75 years with COVID-19, enrolled during active disease.

The rearrangement uses TRBV4-1 and TRBJ2-7; tentative D call: TRBD2 (5 bases). The V end lost 4 bases, the J end lost 2 bases, and 18 bases lay between the germline ends. This CDR3 is 16 amino acids long. Germline-derived CDR1 and CDR2 are MGHRA and YSYEKL. The CDR3 DNA reads TGCGCCAGCAGCCCCCATGACTATCGGGGTACCTACGAGCAGTACTTC. This encodes CASSPHDYRGTYEQYF.

V usage is TRBV6-5 and J usage is TRBJ2-7; D is undetermined. V lost 6 bases and J 2 bases, leaving 14 bases between the germline ends. The CDR3 loop spans 14 amino acids. The germline V gene has CDR1 MNHEY and CDR2 SVGAGI. The DNA for the CDR3 is TGTGCCAGCAGCGTACGGTGGAGCGCCTACGAGCAGTACTTC. The encoded protein is CASSVRWSAYEQYF.

The chain links TRBV10-3 to TRBJ1-3, with unresolved D. This CDR3 is 15 amino acids long. The ends were cut back, 3 bases at V and 1 base at J, with 10 bases in the middle. From germline, CDR1 is ENHRY and CDR2 SYGVKD. CDR3 nucleotide sequence: TGTGCCATCAGTGAATTGGGGAGTTCTGGAAACACCATATATTTT. Protein: CAISELGSSGNTIYF.

The chain uses TRBV15 and TRBJ2-7, with D tentatively TRBD1 (5 bases). The length of the CDR3 is 14 residues. Trimming removed 3 bases at V and 3 bases at J, with 12 bases between. Germline V gene sequence: CDR1 LNHNV, CDR2 YYDKDF (reference sequence). CDR3 bases: TGTGCCACCAGCAGGTACACAGGTGACTACGAGCAGTACTTC. Translating it yields CATSRYTGDYEQYF.

The rearrangement joins TRBV18 to TRBJ1-2; tentatively, D is TRBD1 (6 bases). The CDR3 contains 14 residues. V was shortened by 5 bases and J by 0 bases, with 10 bases between the two germline ends. Germline values: CDR1 KGHSH, CDR2 LQKENI. DNA of the CDR3: TGTGCCAGCTCAATAGCAGGGGCTAACTATGGCTACACCTTC. This codes for CASSIAGANYGYTF.

The chain has TRBV7-2 and TRBJ2-1; D is ambiguous. CDR3 length: 17 amino acids. Germline assignment: CDR1 SGHTA and CDR2 FQGNSA. V dropped 2 bases and J dropped 5 bases, with 19 bases sitting between them. The CDR3 loop reads CASSLSGVLRRDNEQFF. The CDR3 bases are TGTGCCAGCAGCTTATCCGGAGTTTTGAGACGAGACAATGAGCAGTTCTTC.

V gene TRBV7-2 combines with J gene TRBJ1-2, with D possibly matching TRBD1 (6 bases). With 1 base removed from V and 2 bases from J, the gap between germline ends came to 11 bases. In germline, CDR1 is SGHTA, CDR2 FQGNSA. The CDR3 consists of 15 residues. The CDR3 DNA is TGTGCCAGCAGCTTAGATCTGGGGGCGAACTATGGCTACACCTTC. It codes for CASSLDLGANYGYTF.

The CDR3 region is CASRGPTGYTF. CDR3 DNA: TGTGCCTCGCGGGGACCCACGGGCTACACCTTC. This chain links TRBV2 with TRBJ1-2, with D perhaps TRBD1 (5 bases). This CDR3 is built from 11 residues. V was pared by 11 bases and J by 8 bases, with 15 bases between. Germline lookup yields CDR1 SNHLY and CDR2 FYNNEI.

This chain uses TRBV5-6 with TRBJ1-1; 9 bases match TRBD1. The CDR3 has 14 amino acids. Looked up from germline, CDR1 is SGHDT and CDR2 is YYEEEE. J lost 5 bases, V lost 6 bases, and 8 bases had no gene match. The CDR3 sequence is CASIRTGTGTEAFF. The CDR3, as DNA: TGTGCCAGCATAAGGACAGGGACAGGGACTGAAGCTTTCTTT.

V is TRBV7-2 and J is TRBJ2-3, with TRBD1 identical over 9 bases. The CDR3 has 15 amino acids. Germline CDR1 SGHTA, CDR2 FQGNSA. With 6 bases clipped from V and 3 bases from J, the junction kept 7 bases outside the gene matches. CDR3 bases: TGTGCCAGCAGTCGACCTGGACAGGGGACAGATACGCAGTATTTT. This translates into CASSRPGQGTDTQYF.

The chain recombines TRBV10-3 with TRBJ1-3; the D gene is possibly TRBD1 (5 bases). Germline V CDR1 and CDR2: ENHRY, SYGVKD. The CDR3 totals 14 residues. Trimming removed 2 bases from V and 4 bases from J, with 9 bases in between. The CDR3 bases are TGTGCCATCAGTGAGAACGACAGCGGAAACACCATATATTTT. Translating gives CAISENDSGNTIYF.

The V call is TRBV18, the J call TRBJ2-7, with TRBD2 matching over 8 bases. This CDR3 has 15 amino acids. CDR1 is KGHSH, CDR2 LQKENI, per germline. V was clipped by 3 bases and J by 2 bases; unmatched bases: 6. CDR3 bases: TGTGCCAGCTCACCGACGAGCGGGGGCCCCTACGAGCAGTACTTC. Translation gives CASSPTSGGPYEQYF.

DNA for the CDR3: TGTGCCATCAGAAGGGGGCGAGATAACTATGGCTACACCTTC. This translates into CAIRRGRDNYGYTF. The genes are TRBV6-5 and TRBJ1-2; 7 nucleotides line up with TRBD1. The ends lost 10 bases at V and 1 base at J; junction bases unmatched: 9. CDR1 is MNHEY, CDR2 SVGAGI, per germline. The CDR3 has 14 amino acids.

The V and J genes are TRBV29-1 and TRBJ1-1; the D is unclear. V lost 7 bases, J lost 0 bases, and 12 bases lay in between. CDR1 and CDR2 from the germline V gene are SQVTM and ANQGSEA. The CDR3 loop spans 13 amino acids. CDR3 in amino acids: CSGEERLNTEAFF. The CDR3, as DNA: TGCAGCGGGGAAGAACGGTTGAACACTGAAGCTTTCTTT.

This chain joins TRBV5-4 and TRBJ2-6; perhaps TRBD2 as D (6 bases). The V gene's germline CDR1 is SGHNT and CDR2 YYREEE (reference sequence). The CDR3 runs to 16 residues. Trimming took 2 bases from V and 0 from J, leaving 9 bases between them. The CDR3 here is CASSFGTYSGANVLTF. Written as DNA, the CDR3 is TGTGCCAGCAGCTTCGGGACTTACTCTGGGGCCAACGTCCTGACTTTC.

V usage is TRBV9 and J usage is TRBJ2-2; perhaps TRBD2 as D (6 bases). Trimming removed 3 bases from V and 2 bases from J, with 14 bases in between. Germline V lookup: CDR1 SGDLS, CDR2 YYNGEE. This CDR3 is 16 amino acids long. In nucleotides, the CDR3 is TGTGCCAGCAGCGAGACCGGGACTTTAAACACCGGGGAGCTGTTTTTT. Translated: CASSETGTLNTGELFF.

V gene TRBV29-1 combines with J gene TRBJ1-1; D possibly corresponds to TRBD1 (6 bases). V was pared by 5 bases and J by 0 bases, with 10 bases between. Looked up from germline, CDR1 is SQVTM and CDR2 is ANQGSEA. The CDR3 is made up of 13 amino acids. The CDR3 coding sequence is TGCAGCGTTTTCAGGGGCCTGAACACTGAAGCTTTCTTT. Its protein is CSVFRGLNTEAFF.